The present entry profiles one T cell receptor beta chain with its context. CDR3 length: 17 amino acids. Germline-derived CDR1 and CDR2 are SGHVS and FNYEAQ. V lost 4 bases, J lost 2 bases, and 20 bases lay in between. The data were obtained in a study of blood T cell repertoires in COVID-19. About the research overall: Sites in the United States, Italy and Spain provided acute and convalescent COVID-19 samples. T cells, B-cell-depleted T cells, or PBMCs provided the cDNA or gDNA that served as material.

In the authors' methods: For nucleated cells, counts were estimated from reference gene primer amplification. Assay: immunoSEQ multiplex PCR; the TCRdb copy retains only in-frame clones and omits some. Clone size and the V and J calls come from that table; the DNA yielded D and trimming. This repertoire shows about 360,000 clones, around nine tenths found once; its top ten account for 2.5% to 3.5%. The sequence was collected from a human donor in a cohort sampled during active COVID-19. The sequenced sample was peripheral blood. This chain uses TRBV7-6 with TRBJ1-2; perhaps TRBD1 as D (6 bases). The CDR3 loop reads CASSSPLQGTGNYGYTF. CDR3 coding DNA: TGTGCCAGCAGCTCACCCCTACAGGGAACGGGAAACTATGGCTACACCTTC.